This TCR beta chain was documented in a study of low-dose radiotherapy and immunotherapy resistance in tumors. As for time point: before trial treatment. This clonotype was seen ten or more times. Germline CDR1 SQVTM, CDR2 ANQGSEA. This CDR3 has 15 residues. After removal of 6 bases from V and 7 bases from J, the junction contained 9 bases not matched to a gene. TRAV- and TRBV-specific primers were used for first-strand cDNA, which covered alpha and beta chains. The authors amplified TCRs for 20 to 25 PCR cycles with a constant-region primer and a V-primer adapter. TCRdb reprocessed the reads via MiXCR and lists one record per CDR3 protein. The sample holds under 90,000 distinct CDR3 sequences, over 15% seen once.

Material: PBMCs, obtained before treatment. The source of this sequence is a male donor with prostate cancer. The V and J genes are TRBV29-1 and TRBJ2-1; 13 nucleotides match TRBD2. The CDR3 DNA reads as TGCAGCGTCGCAACTAGCGGGGGGGCCGAAAATGAGCAGTTCTTC. It codes for CSVATSGGAENEQFF.